What follows are 20 T cell receptor beta chains derived from one specimen sequenced in a study of blood T cell repertoires in COVID-19. Profiling relied on immunoSEQ multiplex PCR, and the TCRdb table lists in-frame clones only, not all of them. This table has around 150,000 clones, about 89% appearing once. The sequenced sample was peripheral blood. The receptor set was obtained from a man in his sixties with acute or convalescent COVID-19.

The CDR3 coding sequence is TGTGCTAGTGGTACACCGTCACTCGTGTTTGCAGGGCTGGAAGCTTTCTTT. It is translated as CASGTPSLVFAGLEAFF. V usage is TRBV12-5 and J usage is TRBJ1-1, with D maybe TRBD1 (5 bases). The V gene lost 5 bases and the J gene lost 8 bases, with 27 bases spanning the gap. CDR3 length equals 17 residues. Germline lookup yields CDR1 LGHNT and CDR2 FRNRAP. The full variable domain, in which reference TRBV12-5 and TRBJ1-1 provide the parts outside the CDR3, is DARVTQTPRHKVTEMGQEVTMRCQPILGHNTVFWYRQTMMQGLELLAYFRNRAPLDDSGMPKDRFSAEMPDATLATLKIQPSEPRDSAVYFCASGTPSLVFAGLEAFFGQGTRLTVV.

The chain carries TRBV27 and TRBJ2-7, with 7 positions matching TRBD1. V was clipped by 8 bases and J by 2 bases; unmatched bases: 9. Germline V gene sequence: CDR1 MNHEY, CDR2 SMNVEV (reference sequence). This CDR3 region has 14 residues. Written as DNA, the CDR3 is TGTGCCAGCTCAGGACAGGACAATCCCTACGAGCAGTACTTC. It specifies CASSGQDNPYEQYF.

In this sample, this clone turned up once. This chain connects TRBV7-9 to TRBJ1-1, with D uncertain. Germline CDR1 is SEHNR and CDR2 is FQNEAQ (reference sequence). V shed 7 bases and J shed 1 base, with 16 bases lying between them. There are 15 residues in the CDR3. CDR3 sequence reads: CASTPGSIGNTEAFF. The CDR3 bases are TGTGCCAGCACACCCGGGAGTATAGGGAACACTGAAGCTTTCTTT.

In this sample, this clone turned up once. The rearrangement links TRBV5-1 to TRBJ2-3; D possibly corresponds to TRBD2 (7 bases). Germline CDR1 reads SGHRS; CDR2 reads YFSETQ. Deletions cut 3 bases from V and 4 bases from J, with 18 bases between. CDR3 length equals 16 residues. CDR3 nucleotides: TGCGCCAGCAGCTGGGGCGGGGGCCTCCCGGCAGATACGCAGTATTTT. This codes for CASSWGGGLPADTQYF.

CDR3 DNA sequence: TGTGCCAGCAGCGGCCCCCTAGGGGGGGATCAGTTCTTC. Translation: CASSGPLGGDQFF. The rearrangement links TRBV9 to TRBJ2-1; D may be TRBD2 (7 bases). This CDR3 spans 13 amino acids. With 3 bases removed from V and 13 bases from J, the gap between germline ends came to 17 bases. Germline CDR1 and CDR2: SGDLS and YYNGEE.

The chain carries TRBV3-1 (or the pseudogene TRBV3-2) and TRBJ1-2; 9 bases line up with TRBD1. The CDR3 is 14 residues long. After removal of 1 base from V and 8 bases from J, the junction contained 5 bases not matched to a gene. In germline, CDR1 is LGHDT, CDR2 YNNKEL (reference sequence). CDR3 residues: CASSQVGTGKGYTF. CDR3 DNA: TGTGCCAGCAGCCAAGTAGGGACAGGGAAAGGCTACACCTTC.

This sequence joins TRBV6-5 and TRBJ1-6; D possibly corresponds to TRBD1 (6 bases). Germline V gene lookup returns CDR1 MNHEY and CDR2 SVGAGI. Between the trimmed V and J ends, which lost 2 bases and 7 bases, there was a span of 9 bases. CDR3 size: 14 residues. Here the CDR3 reads CASSYGQGNSPLHF. DNA for the CDR3: TGTGCCAGCAGTTACGGGCAGGGGAATTCACCCCTCCACTTT.

In this sample, this clone turned up once. The chain combines TRBV3-1 (or the pseudogene TRBV3-2) with TRBJ2-1; the match to TRBD2 covers 7 bases. The trim removed 5 bases at V and 6 bases at J, leaving 7 bases unmatched. This CDR3 is built from 14 residues. The V gene's germline CDR1 is LGHDT and CDR2 YNNKEL (reference sequence). As DNA, the CDR3 is TGTGCCAGCAGCACCCTGGGGGGGGGCAATGAGCAGTTCTTC. This encodes CASSTLGGGNEQFF.

The V and J genes are TRBV30 and TRBJ2-2; D remains ambiguous. The CDR3 is 13 residues long. V lost 0 bases, J lost 8 bases, and 10 bases lay in between. Germline loops: CDR1 GTSNPN, CDR2 SVGIG (reference sequence). The CDR3 sequence is CAWSVRLRGELFF. Here the CDR3 DNA reads TGTGCCTGGAGTGTACGGTTGAGGGGGGAGCTGTTTTTT. The full variable domain, with the rest looked up from reference TRBV30 and TRBJ2-2, is SQTIHQWPATLVQPVGSPLSLECTVEGTSNPNLYWYRQAAGRGLQLLFYSVGIGQISSEVPQNLSASRPQDRQFILSSKKLLLSDSGFYLCAWSVRLRGELFFGEGSRLTVL.

J is TRBJ1-2 and V is TRBV20-1, with 8 positions matching TRBD1. Germline lookup yields CDR1 DFQATT and CDR2 SNEGSKA (reference sequence). CDR3 length: 11 amino acids. The trim removed 5 bases at V and 13 bases at J, leaving 9 bases unmatched. Written as DNA, the CDR3 is TGCAGTGCTTGGACAGGGAAGGATGGCACCTTC. Translated: CSAWTGKDGTF.

CDR3 amino acids: CASSLDQTGELFF. The CDR3, as DNA: TGTGCCAGCAGCTTAGACCAAACCGGGGAGCTGTTTTTT. This chain joins TRBV11-2 and TRBJ2-2; the D is unclear. V was cut by 0 bases and J by 5 bases, with 4 bases left in between. In germline, CDR1 is SGHAT, CDR2 FQNNGV. CDR3 length equals 13 residues.

This chain joins TRBV18 and TRBJ1-4; 9 nucleotides align to TRBD1. There are 14 residues in the CDR3. The germline CDR1 and CDR2 sequences are KGHSH and LQKENI. V dropped 3 bases and J dropped 5; count of bases not matched to a gene: 1. The CDR3: CASSPGTGNEKLFF. Here the CDR3 DNA reads TGTGCCAGCTCACCCGGGACAGGGAATGAAAAACTGTTTTTT.

The chain is built from TRBV4-3 and TRBJ1-1; D uncertain. Deletions cut 0 bases from V and 4 bases from J, with 12 bases between. Germline lookup yields CDR1 LGHNA and CDR2 YSLEER. The CDR3 runs to 15 residues. The CDR3 is CASSQDSSPRTEAFF. In nucleotides, the CDR3 is TGCGCCAGCAGCCAAGACTCCTCCCCCCGCACTGAAGCTTTCTTT.

This chain connects TRBV6-5 to TRBJ1-6; 8 bases line up with TRBD1. The germline CDR1 and CDR2 sequences are MNHEY and SVGAGI. The CDR3 is 13 residues long. V lost 10 bases, J lost 9 bases, and 8 bases stayed unmatched. As DNA, the CDR3 is TGTGCCACCCAGGACAGGGTTACTTCACCCCTCCACTTT. Its translation is CATQDRVTSPLHF.

The chain couples TRBV2 to TRBJ2-3; D gene unclear. CDR1 is SNHLY and CDR2 is FYNNEI in the germline V gene. Trimming left V 6 bases short and J 3 bases short, with 16 bases between. The CDR3 covers 15 residues. In nucleotides, the CDR3 is TGTGCCAGCAGAGCCCCGGGTTCCGGGACAGATACGCAGTATTTT. Amino acids: CASRAPGSGTDTQYF. The whole variable domain, filled in from reference TRBV2 and TRBJ2-3, reads EPEVTQTPSHQVTQMGQEVILRCVPISNHLYFYWYRQILGQKVEFLVSFYNNEISEKSEIFDDQFSVERPDGSNFTLKIRSTKLEDSAMYFCASRAPGSGTDTQYFGPGTRLTVL.

The chain is built from TRBV2 and TRBJ2-7; perhaps TRBD1 as D (5 bases). The ends were cut back, 6 bases at V and 2 bases at J, with 8 bases in the middle. Germline V gene lookup returns CDR1 SNHLY and CDR2 FYNNEI. The CDR3 totals 12 residues. The CDR3 DNA reads as TGTGCCAGCAGGACGGACACCTACGAGCAGTACTTC. This translates into CASRTDTYEQYF.

The chain joins TRBV4-1 to TRBJ2-1; D not resolved. The CDR3 runs 16 residues. V lost 2 bases and J 4 bases, leaving 15 bases between the germline ends. Germline loops: CDR1 MGHRA, CDR2 YSYEKL. The CDR3 is CASSQLYGALYNEQFF. CDR3 DNA sequence: TGCGCCAGCAGCCAATTGTACGGAGCGCTTTACAATGAGCAGTTCTTC.

V gene TRBV6-5 combines with J gene TRBJ1-1; weak D call: TRBD1 (5 bases). V lost 6 bases, J lost 3 bases, and 14 bases lay in between. Germline CDR1 and CDR2: MNHEY and SVGAGI. The CDR3 is 14 residues long. Here the CDR3 DNA reads TGTGCCAGCAGCTCGAAGGGGCAGCACACTGAAGCTTTCTTT. Protein: CASSSKGQHTEAFF.

The chain carries TRBV19 and TRBJ2-1; 8 nucleotides agree with TRBD2. The germline gives CDR1 LNHDA, CDR2 SQIVND (reference sequence). The CDR3 covers 15 residues. V shed 6 bases and J 6 bases; nucleotides not matched to a gene: 10. The CDR3 nucleotides are TGTGCCAGTAGCCCCCGGTGGGCGGGGGGCAATGAGCAGTTCTTC. Translating gives CASSPRWAGGNEQFF.

CDR3 region: CASRGGESYNSPLHF. DNA for the CDR3: TGTGCCAGCAGGGGAGGGGAGAGTTATAATTCACCCCTCCACTTT. The rearrangement links TRBV6-5 to TRBJ1-6; perhaps TRBD1 as D (5 bases). V shed 6 bases and J shed 4 bases, with 13 bases lying between them. Per the germline V gene, CDR1 is MNHEY and CDR2 is SVGAGI. This CDR3 is built from 15 residues.